The 21 T cell receptor beta chains below come from one sample, sequenced in a study of metastatic and nonmetastatic thyroid tumors. Each patient came to thyroid surgery without any prior treatment (of any kind). TCRdb re-called the PCR reads through MiXCR. This sample has over 55,000 clones; 25% to 30% occur once, and the top ten carry approximately 15%. Sample: blood. The receptors come from a female donor with papillary thyroid cancer or a benign thyroid nodule (not recorded which). Some clones in this sample may be carry-over from other donors' samples.

This clone has more than one count but fewer than ten. The chain joins TRBV15 to TRBJ1-2; a weak D match, TRBD1 (5 bases). There are 16 residues in the CDR3. V was clipped by 0 bases and J by 2 bases, with 13 bases between them. Looked up from germline, CDR1 is LNHNV and CDR2 is YYDKDF (reference sequence). The CDR3 sequence: CATSRDLGGANYGYTF. In nucleotides, the CDR3 is TGTGCCACCAGCAGAGATCTCGGAGGGGCGAACTATGGCTACACCTTC.

This clone has ten or more counts. The chain carries TRBV25-1 and TRBJ2-1; D may be TRBD1 (5 bases). This CDR3 is 13 amino acids long. With 10 bases removed from V and 1 base from J, the gap between germline ends came to 11 bases. Germline assignment: CDR1 MGHDK and CDR2 SYGVNS. CDR3: CATAKGSYNEQFF. In DNA form, the CDR3 reads TGTGCCACCGCTAAGGGGTCCTACAATGAGCAGTTCTTC.

This chain joins TRBV9 and TRBJ1-1, with no clear D. Per germline, CDR1 SGDLS and CDR2 YYNGEE. The CDR3 consists of 13 residues. Trimming removed 0 bases from V and 4 bases from J, with 7 bases in between. Here the CDR3 reads CASSVEGGTEAFF. CDR3 nucleotides: TGTGCCAGCAGCGTAGAGGGAGGCACTGAAGCTTTCTTT.

There are many counts of this clone. Other DNA sequences in this specimen translate into the identical CDR3. J is TRBJ2-1 and V is TRBV6-1; TRBD2 might be the D (6 bases). Trimming removed 5 bases from V and 0 bases from J, with 8 bases in between. Germline V gene sequence: CDR1 MNHNS, CDR2 SASEGT. The CDR3 covers 14 residues. CDR3 region: CASSLRGSYNEQFF. In nucleotides, the CDR3 is TGTGCCAGCAGTCTGCGGGGCTCCTACAATGAGCAGTTCTTC.

The chain uses TRBV5-1 and TRBJ2-1; the D gene could be TRBD1 or TRBD2 (6 bases each). V was clipped by 2 bases and J by 0 bases, with 12 bases between them. This CDR3 comprises 16 residues. CDR1 is SGHRS, CDR2 YFSETQ, per germline. CDR3 bases: TGCGCCAGCAGCTTAGGAGGGGGGAGCTCCTACAATGAGCAGTTCTTC. Amino acids: CASSLGGGSSYNEQFF.

In its sample, this clone was seen a few times. The genes are TRBV2 and TRBJ2-1; 12 nucleotides align to TRBD2. CDR3 size: 13 residues. Losses at the gene ends were 4 bases for V and 13 bases for J; bases not matched to a gene: 5. Germline CDR1 is SNHLY and CDR2 is FYNNEI. The CDR3: CASSGLAGGPQFF. In nucleotides, the CDR3 is TGTGCCAGCAGTGGGCTAGCGGGAGGGCCTCAGTTCTTC.

The chain is built from TRBV11-2 and TRBJ2-2; possible D gene TRBD1, 6 bases. The CDR3 spans 15 residues. Germline CDR1 is SGHAT and CDR2 is FQNNGV. V was pared by 6 bases and J by 6 bases, with 17 bases between. The CDR3 protein is CASSSGTPKAGELFF. The CDR3 DNA sequence: TGTGCCAGCAGTTCCGGGACACCGAAGGCCGGGGAGCTGTTTTTT.

The chain joins TRBV20-1 to TRBJ2-7, with TRBD2 matching 11 bases. Trimming cost V 0 bases and J 6 bases; bases outside gene matches: 4. Germline V lookup: CDR1 DFQATT, CDR2 SNEGSKA (reference sequence). This CDR3 spans 14 amino acids. CDR3 sequence reads: CSAREGLAAFEQYF. CDR3 bases: TGCAGTGCTAGAGAGGGACTAGCGGCTTTCGAGCAGTACTTC.

This clone came up a few times. The chain is built from TRBV20-1 and TRBJ1-2, with 10 bases that match TRBD1. CDR1 is DFQATT, CDR2 SNEGSKA, per germline (reference sequence). The J segment lost 0 bases and the V segment lost 0 bases, leaving 10 bases of the junction unmatched. This CDR3 spans 18 amino acids. The chain's CDR3 is CSARDPKDRGPTNYGYTF. The CDR3 coding sequence is TGCAGTGCTAGAGATCCTAAAGACAGGGGGCCTACTAACTATGGCTACACCTTC.

Only a few counts were recorded for this clone. The chain combines TRBV30 with TRBJ2-1; D gene unclear. Germline V gene data show CDR1 as GTSNPN and CDR2 as SVGIG (reference sequence). The CDR3 has 14 amino acids. V lost 5 bases and J 3 bases, leaving 14 bases between the germline ends. The CDR3 nucleotides read TGTGCCTGGGACCGGAGCGCGAGCTACAATGAGCAGTTCTTC. Protein product: CAWDRSASYNEQFF. Supplemented by reference TRBV30 and TRBJ2-1, the full variable domain reads SQTIHQWPATLVQPVGSPLSLECTVEGTSNPNLYWYRQAAGRGLQLLFYSVGIGQISSEVPQNLSASRPQDRQFILSSKKLLLSDSGFYLCAWDRSASYNEQFFGPGTRLTVL.

The chain joins TRBV3-1 to TRBJ1-5, with unresolved D. The germline gives CDR1 LGHDT, CDR2 YNNKEL (reference sequence). Trimming removed 2 bases from V and 6 bases from J, with 5 bases in between. The CDR3 length is 12 residues. CDR3 sequence (DNA): TGTGCCAGCAGCCAATTGGGTCAGCCCCAGCATTTT. It encodes CASSQLGQPQHF.

This clone ranks as medium-sized (0.01 to 0.1%). This chain links TRBV6-2 or TRBV6-3 with TRBJ2-7; 8 bases align to TRBD2. V trimming: 4 bases; J trimming: 3 bases; junction bases outside the gene matches: 5. Germline CDR1 and CDR2: MNHEY and SVGEGT. The CDR3 runs 14 residues. CDR3 nucleotide sequence: TGTGCCAGCAGTTCGAGCGGGAGCCTCTACGAGCAGTACTTC. Protein: CASSSSGSLYEQYF.

The chain recombines TRBV30 with TRBJ1-5; D uncertain. The germline V and J ends were trimmed by 3 bases and 1 base, with 10 bases remaining between them. The CDR3 consists of 14 residues. The germline CDR1 and CDR2 sequences are GTSNPN and SVGIG (reference sequence). CDR3 bases: TGTGCCTGGAGCGACGTGATGAGCAATCAGCCCCAGCATTTT. It is translated as CAWSDVMSNQPQHF.

The CDR3 protein is CASSVVGDEQFF. The CDR3 nucleotides are TGTGCCAGCAGCGTAGTGGGTGATGAGCAGTTCTTC. The chain uses TRBV9 and TRBJ2-1, with no clear D. This CDR3 has 12 amino acids. Looked up from germline, CDR1 is SGDLS and CDR2 is YYNGEE. With 0 bases removed from V and 8 bases from J, the gap between germline ends came to 6 bases.

This clone was observed at least ten times. The V call is TRBV18, the J call TRBJ1-1; D not certain. The germline V gene has CDR1 KGHSH and CDR2 LQKENI. The CDR3 has 14 residues. Trimming took off 2 bases at V and 8 bases at J, with 15 bases between the two ends. The CDR3 here is CASSPKAAVTEAFF. CDR3 DNA: TGTGCCAGCTCACCAAAGGCAGCCGTAACAGAAGCTTTCTTT.

This clone was counted only a few times. The J gene is TRBJ1-1, the V gene TRBV10-1; D possibly corresponds to TRBD1 (5 bases). Between the trimmed V and J ends, which lost 2 bases and 8 bases, there was a span of 12 bases. CDR3 length: 13 amino acids. Germline assignment: CDR1 WNHNN and CDR2 SYGVQD (reference sequence). The CDR3 here is CASSEGSGREAFF. In nucleotides, the CDR3 is TGCGCCAGCAGTGAGGGGTCGGGGCGAGAAGCTTTCTTT.

Concerning this clone itself: One end of the junction does not line up with germline, which may come from a read error. The rearrangement uses TRBV6-2 or TRBV6-3 and TRBJ2-2, with D possibly called TRBD1 or TRBD2 (5 bases each). The CDR3 has 14 residues. Germline V gene sequence: CDR1 MNHEY, CDR2 SVGEGT. In DNA, the CDR3 is TGTGCCAGCAGCTACGGGGCGGACACCGGGGAGCCGTTTTTT. Its protein product is CASSYGADTGEPFF.

CDR3 protein: CATSAGGEGYGYTF. CDR3 bases: TGTGCCACCAGTGCAGGAGGGGAGGGCTATGGCTACACCTTC. This chain joins TRBV24-1 and TRBJ1-2, with D possibly being TRBD1 (5 bases). V was trimmed by 5 bases and J by 4 bases, leaving 13 bases between them. The germline V gene encodes CDR1 KGHDR and CDR2 SFDVKD. This CDR3 comprises 14 residues.

The chain recombines TRBV7-9 with TRBJ2-7, with a possible D match to TRBD2 (6 bases). Germline V CDR1 and CDR2: SEHNR, FQNEAQ (reference sequence). V lost 1 base and J lost 2, with 12 bases in between. This CDR3 is 15 amino acids long. The chain's CDR3 is CASSLGRGKTYEQYF. DNA of the CDR3: TGTGCCAGCAGCTTAGGACGGGGGAAGACCTACGAGCAGTACTTC.

Comments on this clone: One end of the junction is discordant with germline, which a read error may explain. Distinct nucleotide sequences in the sample also encode this CDR3. This chain joins TRBV6-1 and TRBJ1-5; 8 bases are shared with TRBD1. The CDR3 is 15 amino acids. Germline V gives CDR1 MNHNS, CDR2 SASEGT. The CDR3 region has the DNA TGTGCCAGCAGTGAAGTAGGGACAGGCGGACAGCCCCCGCATTTT. It is translated as CASSEVGTGGQPPHF.

This chain connects TRBV15 to TRBJ1-4, with D unresolved. Germline V gives CDR1 LNHNV, CDR2 YYDKDF (reference sequence). V gave up 3 bases and J gave up 6 bases, with 14 bases separating them. CDR3 size: 15 residues. CDR3 region: CATSSRQNADEKLFF. CDR3 DNA: TGTGCCACCAGCAGCCGTCAAAACGCGGATGAAAAACTGTTTTTT.